Shown below are 21 T cell receptor beta chains from a single sample sequenced in a study of blood T cell repertoires in COVID-19. Profiled with immunoSEQ multiplex PCR; TCRdb holds only in-frame clones, not every one. The data hold about 150,000 clones, with over 70% observed a single time. The sequenced material came from peripheral blood. These receptor sequences come from an older man with acute or convalescent COVID-19.

The gene calls are TRBV5-1 and TRBJ2-5; 12 bases match TRBD2. The CDR3 is 15 amino acids. Germline loops: CDR1 SGHRS, CDR2 YFSETQ. V shed 1 base and J 4 bases; nucleotides not matched to a gene: 2. The CDR3: CASSLRTSGAETQYF. DNA for the CDR3: TGCGCCAGCAGCTTGAGGACTAGCGGGGCAGAGACCCAGTACTTC. The entire variable domain, with the rest obtained from reference TRBV5-1 and TRBJ2-5, is as follows: KAGVTQTPRYLIKTRGQQVTLSCSPISGHRSVSWYQQTPGQGLQFLFEYFSETQRNKGNFPGRFSGRQFSNSRSEMNVSTLELGDSALYLCASSLRTSGAETQYFGPGTRLLVL.

The chain uses TRBV20-1 and TRBJ1-1, with a possible D match to TRBD1 (5 bases). Germline V CDR1 and CDR2: DFQATT, SNEGSKA (reference sequence). The CDR3 length is 11 residues. Trimming cost V 5 bases and J 6 bases, with 10 bases left between them. CDR3 DNA: TGCAGTGCTGGGGCCGTGGCTGAAGCTTTCTTT. This translates into CSAGAVAEAFF.

The chain joins TRBV19 to TRBJ2-2, with 7 positions matching TRBD1. CDR3 length: 15 amino acids. Germline V gene sequence: CDR1 LNHDA, CDR2 SQIVND (reference sequence). The junction had 5 bases not matched to a gene; V was cut back by 2 bases and J by 5 bases. The CDR3 spells CASSIQGVSTGELFF. As DNA, the CDR3 is TGTGCCAGTAGTATACAGGGGGTTTCTACCGGGGAGCTGTTTTTT.

The rearrangement uses TRBV27 and TRBJ1-4, with a weak D call TRBD1 (6 bases). With 2 bases removed from V and 7 bases from J, the gap between germline ends came to 11 bases. Germline loops: CDR1 MNHEY, CDR2 SMNVEV (reference sequence). The CDR3 sequence is 14 residues long. The CDR3 bases are TGTGCCAGCAGTTTACAGGGGATCGGTGAAAAACTGTTTTTT. Protein: CASSLQGIGEKLFF. Looking up the rest from reference TRBV27 and TRBJ1-4 gives the full variable domain: EAQVTQNPRYLITVTGKKLTVTCSQNMNHEYMSWYRQDPGLGLRQIYYSMNVEVTDKGDVPEGYKVSRKEKRNFPLILESPSPNQTSLYFCASSLQGIGEKLFFGSGTQLSVL.

This clone was picked up a small number of times. The chain couples TRBV4-1 to TRBJ2-5; 11 bases are a match to TRBD2. Germline-derived CDR1 and CDR2 are MGHRA and YSYEKL. This CDR3 has 17 amino acids. The junction had 9 bases not matched to a gene; V was cut back by 4 bases and J by 2 bases. Here the CDR3 DNA reads TGCGCCAGCAGCCCCTGGCTAGCGGGGGGAGGACAAGAGACCCAGTACTTC. Encoded protein: CASSPWLAGGGQETQYF.

J is TRBJ1-4 and V is TRBV5-1, with 7 bases matching TRBD1. The ends lost 4 bases at V and 8 bases at J; junction bases unmatched: 20. The CDR3 runs to 18 residues. Germline CDR1 and CDR2: SGHRS and YFSETQ. The CDR3 DNA is TGCGCCAGCAGCAAACAAGACAGGGTTGGATCCCCGATGGAAAAACTGTTTTTT. Translated: CASSKQDRVGSPMEKLFF.

The chain links TRBV5-1 to TRBJ2-5; a possible D gene is TRBD2 (6 bases). The V and J ends lost 4 bases and 2 bases respectively, with 18 bases between them. The CDR3 is made up of 16 amino acids. CDR1 and CDR2 (germline): SGHRS, YFSETQ. CDR3 DNA: TGCGCCAGCAGCGACTTGGGACTGGCGGGGCAAGAGACCCAGTACTTC. Amino acids: CASSDLGLAGQETQYF.

The V and J genes are TRBV5-4 and TRBJ2-7; D is uncertain. The CDR3 length is 14 residues. The germline V gene has CDR1 SGHNT and CDR2 YYREEE (reference sequence). Trimming cost V 0 bases and J 0 bases, with 7 bases left between them. The CDR3 here is CASSLDQASYEQYF. The CDR3, as DNA: TGTGCCAGCAGCTTGGACCAGGCCTCCTACGAGCAGTACTTC.

The genes are TRBV2 and TRBJ2-5, with D tentatively TRBD1 (6 bases). This CDR3 contains 13 residues. CDR1 and CDR2 (germline): SNHLY, FYNNEI. V shed 7 bases and J shed 4 bases, with 13 bases lying between them. This CDR3 reads CASTGGRGETQYF. The CDR3 region has the DNA TGTGCCAGCACCGGAGGCAGGGGAGAGACCCAGTACTTC.

This clone was seen only once. The chain has TRBV3-1 (or the pseudogene TRBV3-2) and TRBJ2-2, with D hard to call. Trimming left V 3 bases short and J 6 bases short, with 5 bases between. Germline V gene data show CDR1 as LGHDT and CDR2 as YNNKEL (reference sequence). CDR3 length: 12 amino acids. The CDR3 DNA reads as TGTGCCAGCAGCCATTCCGCCGGGGAGCTGTTTTTT. It translates to CASSHSAGELFF.

In its sample, this clone was seen a few times. V is TRBV27 and J is TRBJ1-1, with TRBD1 as a possible D gene (5 bases). The germline CDR1 and CDR2 sequences are MNHEY and SMNVEV (reference sequence). CDR3 size: 14 residues. The V end was cut by 9 bases, the J end by 3 bases, with 17 bases between. The CDR3 DNA is TGTGCCAGGGCGGCCGGGGGGGTGGACACTGAAGCTTTCTTT. It is translated as CARAAGGVDTEAFF.

Notes on this clone: The junction departs from germline at one end; a sequencing error may be responsible. The V call is TRBV5-8, the J call TRBJ2-7; 7 positions agree with TRBD1. CDR3 size: 12 residues. Germline lookup yields CDR1 SGHTS and CDR2 YDEGEE. CDR3 sequence (DNA): TGTGCCAGCAGCCCAACCCCGACAGGGCAGGACTTC. It encodes CASSPTPTGQDF.

As regards this clone: This same CDR3 is encoded by further DNA sequences in the sample. The J gene is TRBJ1-5, the V gene TRBV5-1, with D perhaps matching TRBD1 (6 bases). Trimming cost V 0 bases and J 6 bases, with 7 bases left between them. From germline, CDR1 is SGHRS and CDR2 YFSETQ. The CDR3 is made up of 13 amino acids. The CDR3 sequence is CASSLEGGQPQHF. The DNA for the CDR3 is TGCGCCAGCAGCTTGGAAGGGGGTCAGCCCCAGCATTTT.

This clone was found once. This CDR3 reads CATIQNTEAFF. The DNA of the CDR3 is TGTGCCACCATCCAGAACACTGAAGCTTTCTTT. The chain links TRBV24-1 to TRBJ1-1, with unresolved D. Germline V gives CDR1 KGHDR, CDR2 SFDVKD. The V end was cut by 8 bases, the J end by 1 base, with 4 bases between. The CDR3 is 11 residues long.

The chain carries TRBV7-9 and TRBJ2-1; 12 positions agree with TRBD2. This CDR3 is built from 16 residues. V lost 5 bases, J lost 6 bases, and 8 bases stayed unmatched. Germline V lookup: CDR1 SEHNR, CDR2 FQNEAQ (reference sequence). The DNA of the CDR3 is TGTGCCAGCAGCCCCCGGGGACTAGCGGGCCTCAATGAGCAGTTCTTC. Its protein is CASSPRGLAGLNEQFF.

This clone showed up just once. The gene calls are TRBV2 and TRBJ1-1; 7 nucleotides align to TRBD1. Germline lookup yields CDR1 SNHLY and CDR2 FYNNEI. This CDR3 has 16 residues. Trimming removed 7 bases from V and 2 bases from J; junction bases left unmatched: 13. This CDR3 is CASKRETGQSNTEAFF. CDR3 bases: TGTGCCAGCAAGAGGGAAACGGGACAGTCCAACACTGAAGCTTTCTTT.

V usage is TRBV3-1 (or the pseudogene TRBV3-2) and J usage is TRBJ2-5, with D tentatively TRBD1 (6 bases). Looked up from germline, CDR1 is LGHDT and CDR2 is YNNKEL (reference sequence). V was shortened by 1 base and J by 4 bases, with 16 bases between the two germline ends. The CDR3 is 16 amino acids. The CDR3 DNA is TGTGCCAGCAGCCAAGGTGACCCCTTGACAGGAGAGACCCAGTACTTC. It is translated as CASSQGDPLTGETQYF.

In regard to this clone: This specimen includes other DNA sequences encoding the same CDR3. The chain uses TRBV24-1 and TRBJ1-2, with 8 bases lining up with TRBD1. The V segment lost 7 bases and the J segment 2 bases; nucleotides outside the gene matches: 2. This CDR3 has 13 amino acids. Germline V CDR1 and CDR2: KGHDR, SFDVKD. The CDR3: CATSAGGNYGYTF. The CDR3, as DNA: TGTGCCACCAGCGCAGGGGGCAACTATGGCTACACCTTC.

V and J are TRBV28 and TRBJ1-1; TRBD1 agrees at 8 bases. J was trimmed by 2 bases and V by 11 bases; bases with no gene match: 4. The CDR3 consists of 12 residues. CDR1 and CDR2 (germline): MDHEN, SYDVKM. The DNA for the CDR3 is TGTGCCTCCGGACAGGGCAACACTGAAGCTTTCTTT. As protein: CASGQGNTEAFF.

The rearrangement uses TRBV19 and TRBJ1-5; D remains unclear. This CDR3 comprises 14 residues. V was cut by 3 bases and J by 5 bases, with 11 bases left in between. Germline V lookup: CDR1 LNHDA, CDR2 SQIVND (reference sequence). The CDR3 coding sequence is TGTGCCAGTAGTATCGGCGGCTGGGATCAGCCCCAGCATTTT. Protein product: CASSIGGWDQPQHF.

The rearrangement joins TRBV25-1 to TRBJ1-2; no definite D call. Trimming stripped 5 bases from V and 7 bases from J, with 14 bases between. Germline CDR1 MGHDK, CDR2 SYGVNS. This CDR3 region has 13 residues. The chain's CDR3 is CASSLQVSVGYTF. For the CDR3, the DNA is TGTGCCAGCAGTCTCCAGGTGTCGGTTGGCTACACCTTC.